This T cell receptor beta chain was recorded in a study of vaccination and CD4 T cells after COVID-19 (dated by TCRdb to between 2021 and 2022). Broadly, across the study: In the convalescent cohort there were six males and four females, among whom were two Hispanic individuals, seven Caucasians, two Asians and one multiracial person. Two doses of either the Pfizer-BioNTech BNT162b2 vaccine (n=8) or the Moderna mRNA-1273 vaccine (n=2) were administered to participants. Post-COVID blood samples were collected from convalescent patients a median of around 100 days after diagnosis, with a range of roughly 30 to 170 days. Post-vaccine blood samples were collected a median of 72 days after the second vaccine dose, ranging from about 13 to 250 days. For stimulating the cultures, overlapping spike peptide pools were used, derived from SARS-CoV-2 as well as from the common cold coronaviruses HCoV-NL63, HCoV-OC43 and HCoV-229E. In control cultures, a CEFX viral epitope pool was used as positive control, an HIV-1 Nef peptide pool was used as negative control, or no peptide was added. In roughly nine COVID-19 convalescent patients and a few infection-naive healthy vaccine recipients, the spike-specific CD4+ TCR repertoire before mRNA vaccination was compared with the repertoire after mRNA vaccination.

Results and caveats for the whole study, not just this receptor: The study included relatively few convalescent patients and did not analyze early timepoints after natural infection. Nearly all vaccine-specific clones in convalescent patients (304 of 307) were mono-reactive for SARS-CoV-2 spike rather than cross-reactive with common cold coronaviruses. In convalescent patients, a median around 90% of post-vaccine SARS-CoV-2-reactive clones were detected only after vaccination, suggesting vaccine-specific priming. An increase in the median number of SARS-CoV-2-reactive clonotypes from some 20 after infection to about 39 after vaccination was observed, but the change was not found to be significant.

The method was PCR. DNA from cultured CD4+ T cells underwent TCR sequencing with the Oncomine TCR Beta short-read assay at the Johns Hopkins FTIC core. The QIAamp micro DNA kit was used to extract genomic DNA from the cultured CD4+ T cells. The Oncomine TCR Beta libraries from cultured CD4+ T cells were pooled using unique dual indexes and then sequenced on an Illumina iSeq 100. In the authors' own workflow: Non-productive sequences were removed, and CDR3s not starting with C, not ending with F or W, or shorter than 7 amino acids were discarded. The MANAFEST web application identified antigen-specific clonotypes by comparing peptide-stimulated wells against reference wells and other culture wells. To be called positive, a clone needed an FDR below 0.05, an odds ratio above 5, and a productive frequency above 0.1% in at least two of three replicate wells. A clonotype counted as cross-reactive if it showed significant expansion both in the SARS-CoV-2 spike wells and in at least one common cold coronavirus spike condition. Using R version 3.6.1, CDR3 homology was evaluated through Levenshtein distances (stringdist) along with unrooted phylogenetic trees (ape). The public reads were reanalyzed by TCRdb: fastp trimming at Q25, MiXCR alignment, in-frame beta chains only. CDR3 protein sequences are deduplicated, and each keeps its most common genes and DNA. TCRdb assigned the V and J calls; the authors' analysis was not used. A total of 20,000 to 30,000 distinct CDR3 sequences appear in this sample, 40% to 55% of them only once. The ten largest clones add up to approximately 28% of the sample.

Inclusive of the bounding cysteine and phenylalanine, the CDR3 is 15 residues long. This entry keeps only the CDR3 DNA: 45 bases, framed from base 1. V ends up 5 bases short and J 7 bases short, with an unmatched junction base count of 7. This clonotype was detected a few times. Its antigen has not been determined. Base quality data are lacking; no much larger clone is found one base away. This specimen's treatment or condition label, per the study, means: approximately nine-day PBMC culture with coronavirus spike peptide pools or control peptides (ViraFEST assay). The study used the ViraFEST assay, which expanded antigen-specific T cells with peptide pools and then identified expanded clonotypes by TCR sequencing. Negative nucleocapsid antibody tests before and after vaccination confirmed that the healthy vaccine recipients had no prior SARS-CoV-2 infection. Around 2 million PBMCs per well were cultured in IMDM with roughly 5% human AB serum and 7.5 to 10 IU/ml IL-2, plus 10 ug/ml peptide pools. On days 3 and 7, half of the culture medium was replaced with fresh IL-2-containing medium. After 10 days of culture, CD4+ T cells were isolated by negative selection with the EasySep CD4+ T cell isolation kit. PBMCs were separated from whole blood using Ficoll-Paque Plus gradient centrifugation and then either used fresh or cryopreserved at -140C. In general, triplicate wells were set up for every culture condition.

The clonotype comes from a human donor who received a COVID-19 vaccine. The specimen was CD4+ T cells from blood, cultured in vitro, collected before SARS-CoV-2 vaccination. The chain is made from TRBV12-3 or TRBV12-4 and TRBJ2-2, with 10 bases in between that match TRBD1. The nucleotide sequence reads TGTGCCAGCAGTCTTAGACAGGGGGCTATCGGGGAGCTGTTTTTT. The translation is CASSLRQGAIGELFF.